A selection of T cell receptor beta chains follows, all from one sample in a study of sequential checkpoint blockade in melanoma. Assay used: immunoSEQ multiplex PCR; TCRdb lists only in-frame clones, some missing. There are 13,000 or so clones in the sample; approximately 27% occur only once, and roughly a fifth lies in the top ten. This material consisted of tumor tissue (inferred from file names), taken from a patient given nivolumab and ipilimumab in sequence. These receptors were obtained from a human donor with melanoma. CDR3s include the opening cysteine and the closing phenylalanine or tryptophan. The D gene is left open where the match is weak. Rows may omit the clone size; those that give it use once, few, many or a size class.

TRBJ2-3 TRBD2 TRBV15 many TGTGCCACCAGCAGAGATGTTGGACTAGCAGCAGATACGCAGTATTTT CATSRDVGLAADTQYF
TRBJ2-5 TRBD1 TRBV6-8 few TGTGCCAGCAGTACCCCGACAGGGGGCGGTGAGACCCAGTACTTC CASSTPTGGGETQYF
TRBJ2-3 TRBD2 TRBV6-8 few TGTGCCAGCAGTGAGATAGCGGGGGGCCCCCGGTACACAGATACGCAGTATTTT CASSEIAGGPRYTDTQYF
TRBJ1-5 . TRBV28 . TGTGCCAGCAGTTTAGAGGTTGGGCAGGGGCGTCAGCCCCAGCATTTT CASSLEVGQGRQPQHF
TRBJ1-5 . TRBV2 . TGTGCCAGCAGTGAAGCTCTGACGGCGGGCAATCAGCCCCAGCATTTT CASSEALTAGNQPQHF
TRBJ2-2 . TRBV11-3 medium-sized TGTGCCAGCAGCCCCCTCTGGACAGTGAACACCGGGGAGCTGTTTTTT CASSPLWTVNTGELFF
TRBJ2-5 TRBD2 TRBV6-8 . TGTGCCATCAGTGTGGGCGGGGCGGGGGAGCAAGAGACCCAGTACTTC CAISVGGAGEQETQYF
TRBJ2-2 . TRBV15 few TGTGCCACCAGCAGGACGGACGGGACCGGGGAGCTGTTTTTT CATSRTDGTGELFF
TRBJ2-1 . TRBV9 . TGTGCCAGCCTGAATCGGGTCCAGGGAGCGCAGTTCTTC CASLNRVQGAQFF
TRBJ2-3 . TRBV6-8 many TGTGCCAGCAGTTACAGGGGCACAGATACGCAGTATTTT CASSYRGTDTQYF
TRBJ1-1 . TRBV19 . TGTGCCAGTAGTATAGTAGTTACGACTGAAGCTTTCTTT CASSIVVTTEAFF
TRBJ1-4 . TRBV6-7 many TGTGCCAGCAGAACAGGGTATAAACTGTTTTTT CASRTGYKLFF
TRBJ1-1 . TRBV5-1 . TGCGCCAGCAGCTCGCTTGGGGTGAACACTGAAGCTTTCTTT CASSSLGVNTEAFF
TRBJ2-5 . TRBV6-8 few TGTGCCAGCACTATTTTCGACTGGTGGGGTTTCCAAGAGACCCAGTACTTC CASTIFDWWGFQETQYF
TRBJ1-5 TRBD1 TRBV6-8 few TGTGCCAGCAGCCGGGACAGCTCGCATCAGCCCCAGCATTTT CASSRDSSHQPQHF
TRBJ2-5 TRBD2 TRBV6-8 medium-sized TGTGCCAGCATCCCCGGCGGGGGAACGGAGACCCAGTACTTC CASIPGGGTETQYF
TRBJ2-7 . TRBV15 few TGTGCCACCAGCAGGGACCTATGGCTCCATTTTACCTACGAGCAGTACTTC CATSRDLWLHFTYEQYF
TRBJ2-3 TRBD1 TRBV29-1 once TGCAGCGTTGAGTCGGACAGGAGCACAGATACGCAGTATTTT CSVESDRSTDTQYF
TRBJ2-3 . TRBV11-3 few TGTGCCAGCAGCTTATCTGGGACCCCCACGGATACGCAGTATTTT CASSLSGTPTDTQYF
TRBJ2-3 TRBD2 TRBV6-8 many TGTGCCAGCAGTCACCTAGCGGGGGGAGGAGATACGCAGTATTTT CASSHLAGGGDTQYF
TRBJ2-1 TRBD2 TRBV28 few TGTGCCAGCAGTCGTAGCGGGGGTCCATACAATGAGCAGTTCTTC CASSRSGGPYNEQFF
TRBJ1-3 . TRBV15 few TGTGCCACCAGCAGAGGAGGGCTTAGCTCTGGAAACACCATATATTTT CATSRGGLSSGNTIYF
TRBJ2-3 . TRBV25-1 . TGTGCCAGCAGTGAATGGAATGACGAAAGCCTTAAGGGAGATACGCAGTATTTT CASSEWNDESLKGDTQYF
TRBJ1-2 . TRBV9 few TGTGCCAGCAGTGAATGGTTGGTCCCAGGGATGGATGGCTACACCTTC CASSEWLVPGMDGYTF
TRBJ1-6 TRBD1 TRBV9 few TGTGCCAGCACTCAAACAGGGGATAATTCACCCCTCCACTTT CASTQTGDNSPLHF
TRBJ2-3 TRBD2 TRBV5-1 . TGCGCCAGCAGCTTGGATCCCCTGCGGGGGGGTACTTGGGATACGCAGTATTTT CASSLDPLRGGTWDTQYF
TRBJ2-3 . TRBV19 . TGTGCCAGTAGTAAGGGCTACACAGATACGCAGTATTTT CASSKGYTDTQYF
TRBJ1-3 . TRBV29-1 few TGCAGCGTTGAAGCTTGGGGAGGAAACACCATATATTTT CSVEAWGGNTIYF
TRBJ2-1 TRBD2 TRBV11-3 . TGTGCCAGCAGCTCCTTAGGCGGGGGGGCGAAAAGCAATGAGCAGTTCTTC CASSSLGGGAKSNEQFF
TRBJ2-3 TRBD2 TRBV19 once TGTGCCAGTAGTCCTCGGGGGGGGCCTAGCACAGATACGCAGTATTTT CASSPRGGPSTDTQYF
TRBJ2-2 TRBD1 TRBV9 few TGTGCCAGCAGCGAGACGGACAGGGCGTTCACCGGGGAGCTGTTTTTT CASSETDRAFTGELFF
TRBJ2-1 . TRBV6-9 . TGTGCCAGCAGTCCGGGACTTTCGTGGTTCTTC CASSPGLSWFF
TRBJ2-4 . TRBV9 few TGTGCCAGCAGTGACCGGGCCAAAAACATTCAGTACTTC CASSDRAKNIQYF
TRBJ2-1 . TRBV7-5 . TGTGCCAGCAGCTTGGAGGCGGGGAGGGTTGACAATGAGCAGTTCTTC CASSLEAGRVDNEQFF
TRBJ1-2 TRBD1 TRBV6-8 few TGTGCCAGCAGTGGCCTCCAGGGGGCGGGCGGCTACACCTTC CASSGLQGAGGYTF
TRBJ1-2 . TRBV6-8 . TGTGCCAGCAGTTCGGACATAGGGAGCTATGGCTACACCTTC CASSSDIGSYGYTF
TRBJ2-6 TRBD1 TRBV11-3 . TGTGCCAGCAGCCACGACAGGGCCTCTGGGGCCAACGTCCTGACTTTC CASSHDRASGANVLTF
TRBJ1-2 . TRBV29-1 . TGCAGCGTTGGGGGTTCGGGATCGTCGGTCTATGGCTACACCTTC CSVGGSGSSVYGYTF
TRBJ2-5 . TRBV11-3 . TGTGCCAGCAGCTTTTCGGGAAGGCAAGAGACCCAGTACTTC CASSFSGRQETQYF
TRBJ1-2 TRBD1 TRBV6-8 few TGTGCCATCAATCCCGGGACAGGGATGAACTATGGCTACACCTTC CAINPGTGMNYGYTF
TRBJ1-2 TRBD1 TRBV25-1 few TGTGCCAGCAGTGTAGGGACAGCTGCTAACTATGGCTACACCTTC CASSVGTAANYGYTF
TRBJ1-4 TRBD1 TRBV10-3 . TGTGCCATCAGTGAGTCTTTAGCCTTGGGGACAGGACCTGCAACTAATGAAAAACTGTTTTTT CAISESLALGTGPATNEKLFF
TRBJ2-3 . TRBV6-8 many TGTGCCAGCAGTTACGGGGTAACCAGGGAAGATACGCAGTATTTT CASSYGVTREDTQYF
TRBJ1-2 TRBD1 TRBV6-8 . TGTGCCAGCAGATCCGGGACAGGGACTGGCTACACCTTC CASRSGTGTGYTF
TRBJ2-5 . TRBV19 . TGTGCCAGTAGTCTAAGGACAGGAGGGCAAGAGACCCAGTACTTC CASSLRTGGQETQYF
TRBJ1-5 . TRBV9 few TGTGCCAGCAGTGACACATATCAGCCCCAGCATTTT CASSDTYQPQHF
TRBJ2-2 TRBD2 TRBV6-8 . TGTGCCAGCAGTTACTCTTCTGTTGGACTAGCGAGATGGACCGGGGAGCTGTTTTTT CASSYSSVGLARWTGELFF
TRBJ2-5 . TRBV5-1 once TGCGCCAGCAGCTTGGCAAGCTCCCAAGAGACCCAGTACTTC CASSLASSQETQYF
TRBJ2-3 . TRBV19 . TGTGCCAGTAGTATTGGAGATACGCAGTATTTT CASSIGDTQYF
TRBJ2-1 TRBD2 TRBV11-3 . TGTGCCAGCAGCTCCCGGACTAGCGGGACCCGGGTGGAGCAGTTCTTC CASSSRTSGTRVEQFF
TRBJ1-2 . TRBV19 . TGTGCCAGTAGTATAGGGGCGGTGGGTAGCTATCATGGCTACACCTTC CASSIGAVGSYHGYTF
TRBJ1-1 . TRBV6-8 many TGTGCCAGCAGTTACACGGACGTGAACACTGAAGCTTTCTTT CASSYTDVNTEAFF
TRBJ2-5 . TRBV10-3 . TGTGCCATCAGTGAGTCGGCGGGCGGGGAGACCCAGTACTTC CAISESAGGETQYF
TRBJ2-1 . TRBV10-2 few TGCGCCAGCAGTGAGCCCGGAGGCCCCTACAATGAGCAGTTCTTC CASSEPGGPYNEQFF
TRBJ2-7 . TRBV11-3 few TGTGCCAGCAGTGTGTCAGGGGTAATCTACGAGCAGTACTTC CASSVSGVIYEQYF
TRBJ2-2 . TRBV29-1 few TGCAGCGTTGAAAAGGGTTGGGCCACCGGGGAGCTGTTTTTT CSVEKGWATGELFF
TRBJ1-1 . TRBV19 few TGTGCCAGTAGCCGGGAGGGGAAGAACACTGAAGCTTTCTTT CASSREGKNTEAFF
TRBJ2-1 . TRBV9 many TGTGCCAGCAGGAGGGGGACTCCGAACAATGAGCAGTTCTTC CASRRGTPNNEQFF
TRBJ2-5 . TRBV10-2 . TGCGCCAGCAGTGAGTGGAATACTTGGGAGACCCAGTACTTC CASSEWNTWETQYF